The 20 T cell receptor beta chains in this list originate from one sample, sequenced in a study of PD-1 blockade in classical Hodgkin lymphoma. Only in-frame clones appear in the TCRdb table, and some are missing; sequencing was by immunoSEQ multiplex PCR. The table records about 23,000 clones, roughly 90% of them present only once. Time point: cycle 4 day 1 (C4D1), after more than five weeks of nivolumab. With no exception, relapse followed autologous stem cell transplantation in all patients, and brentuximab vedotin exposure varied. The sample consisted of peripheral blood mononuclear cells (PBMCs), taken before the fourth cycle of nivolumab. Receptors originate from a human donor with classical Hodgkin lymphoma.

The gene calls are TRBV28 and TRBJ2-7; D is perhaps TRBD2 (5 bases). V was trimmed by 2 bases and J by 0 bases, leaving 11 bases between them. CDR3 size: 15 residues. Per the germline V gene, CDR1 is MDHEN and CDR2 is SYDVKM. This CDR3 is CASSLPPGSSYEQYF. The DNA of the CDR3 is TGTGCCAGCAGTTTACCCCCGGGGAGCTCCTACGAGCAGTACTTC.

This rearrangement joins TRBV9 to TRBJ2-7; the D is unclear. In germline, CDR1 is SGDLS, CDR2 YYNGEE. CDR3 size: 14 residues. Trimming took 2 bases from V and 0 from J, leaving 9 bases between them. CDR3 residues: CASSVFDNSYEQYF. Written as DNA, the CDR3 is TGTGCCAGCAGCGTCTTCGACAACTCCTACGAGCAGTACTTC.

The chain carries TRBV19 and TRBJ2-3; TRBD2 aligns across 7 bases. Germline trimming cut 3 bases from V and 2 bases from J; bases unmatched to any gene: 2. This CDR3 is 14 amino acids long. Germline CDR1 LNHDA, CDR2 SQIVND (reference sequence). CDR3 nucleotide sequence: TGTGCCAGTAGTATCGGGGGGTCCACAGATACGCAGTATTTT. Translation: CASSIGGSTDTQYF.

The chain joins TRBV28 to TRBJ2-7; TRBD1 matches 7 bases. This CDR3 contains 14 residues. The V gene end was trimmed by 5 bases and the J gene end by 7 bases; junction bases not matched to a gene: 11. Germline V gene data show CDR1 as MDHEN and CDR2 as SYDVKM. The CDR3 DNA sequence: TGTGCCAGCAGTCGCACAGGGGTCCTCGGGGAGCAGTACTTC. This encodes CASSRTGVLGEQYF.

The gene calls are TRBV19 and TRBJ2-3; D gene uncertain. The V end lost 1 base, the J end lost 0 bases, and 14 bases lay between the germline ends. CDR3 length: 17 amino acids. Germline CDR1 and CDR2: LNHDA and SQIVND (reference sequence). CDR3 sequence reads: CASSIGHSLSSTDTQYF. The CDR3 coding sequence is TGTGCCAGTAGTATAGGTCATTCCCTTTCTAGCACAGATACGCAGTATTTT. Based on the CDR3 plus reference TRBV19 and TRBJ2-3, the full variable domain is DGGITQSPKYLFRKEGQNVTLSCEQNLNHDAMYWYRQDPGQGLRLIYYSQIVNDFQKGDIAEGYSVSREKKESFPLTVTSAQKNPTAFYLCASSIGHSLSSTDTQYFGPGTRLTVL.

The chain couples TRBV5-6 to TRBJ2-5; 10 bases match TRBD2. V lost 1 base, J lost 4 bases, and 7 bases stayed unmatched. Germline V gene sequence: CDR1 SGHDT, CDR2 YYEEEE. This CDR3 is 16 amino acids long. Written as DNA, the CDR3 is TGTGCCAGCAGCTTGTTAGGTTTAGCGGGAGGAGAGACCCAGTACTTC. This sequence encodes CASSLLGLAGGETQYF.

The J gene is TRBJ2-1, the V gene TRBV9; unclear D gene. This CDR3 is 13 amino acids long. The ends were cut back, 0 bases at V and 4 bases at J, with 5 bases in the middle. Germline CDR1 is SGDLS and CDR2 is YYNGEE. This chain's CDR3 is CASSVGRYNEQFF. DNA for the CDR3: TGTGCCAGCAGCGTAGGTAGATACAATGAGCAGTTCTTC.

Worth noting for this clone: Sequence at one end of the junction differs from germline and may be a read error. The gene calls are TRBV29-1 and TRBJ2-1; 7 nucleotides match TRBD1. CDR3 length: 13 amino acids. The V gene's germline CDR1 is SQVTM and CDR2 ANQGSEA. The CDR3 coding sequence is TGCAGCGCTGAACCCGGCAGGGGGACTGAGCAGTTCTTC. This sequence encodes CSAEPGRGTEQFF.

The chain joins TRBV5-1 to TRBJ2-5; 7 nucleotides agree with TRBD2. CDR3 length: 15 residues. The junction had 4 bases not matched to a gene; V was cut back by 1 base and J by 1 base. The V gene's germline CDR1 is SGHRS and CDR2 YFSETQ. CDR3 DNA: TGCGCCAGCAGCTTGTTAGTAGCGGGCCAAGAGACCCAGTACTTC. It encodes CASSLLVAGQETQYF. The full variable domain, its missing parts supplied by reference TRBV5-1 and TRBJ2-5, is KAGVTQTPRYLIKTRGQQVTLSCSPISGHRSVSWYQQTPGQGLQFLFEYFSETQRNKGNFPGRFSGRQFSNSRSEMNVSTLELGDSALYLCASSLLVAGQETQYFGPGTRLLVL.

In its sample, this clone was seen once. The chain couples TRBV19 to TRBJ2-7; 12 bases are shared with TRBD2. Germline CDR1 and CDR2: LNHDA and SQIVND (reference sequence). Trimming cost V 2 bases and J 6 bases; bases outside gene matches: 2. CDR3 length: 14 amino acids. In DNA form, the CDR3 reads TGTGCCAGTAGTATACAACTAGCGGGAGGCGAGCAGTACTTC. It translates to CASSIQLAGGEQYF.

This sequence joins TRBV5-1 and TRBJ1-1; TRBD1 aligns across 8 bases. The CDR3 is made up of 14 amino acids. CDR1 is SGHRS, CDR2 YFSETQ, per germline. V trimming: 1 base; J trimming: 5 bases; junction bases outside the gene matches: 4. CDR3 amino acids: CASSLQGAGTEAFF. The CDR3 DNA sequence: TGCGCCAGCAGCTTGCAGGGGGCGGGTACTGAAGCTTTCTTT.

The genes are TRBV7-2 and TRBJ2-2; no definite D call. The CDR3 contains 12 residues. Trimming removed 0 bases at V and 7 bases at J, with 3 bases between. Per the germline V gene, CDR1 is SGHTA and CDR2 is FQGNSA. Here the CDR3 DNA reads TGTGCCAGCAGCTTAGCTATCGGGGAGCTGTTTTTT. Translated: CASSLAIGELFF.

The V call is TRBV4-1, the J call TRBJ2-1, with 8 positions matching TRBD1. V gave up 1 base and J gave up 4 bases; unmatched junction bases: 9. There are 17 residues in the CDR3. Germline assignment: CDR1 MGHRA and CDR2 YSYEKL. The CDR3 DNA is TGCGCCAGCAGCCAAGGGGCCGGGACAGGATTTTACAATGAGCAGTTCTTC. As protein: CASSQGAGTGFYNEQFF.

The rearrangement links TRBV6-5 to TRBJ2-1, with 11 bases aligning to TRBD2. Per the germline V gene, CDR1 is MNHEY and CDR2 is SVGAGI. Trimming at V came to 3 bases and at J to 5 bases, leaving 3 bases not matched to a gene. CDR3 length equals 15 residues. The chain's CDR3 is CASSYLAGGNNEQFF. The DNA of the CDR3 is TGTGCCAGCAGTTATCTAGCGGGGGGAAACAATGAGCAGTTCTTC.

This clone was picked up a small number of times. The chain has TRBV7-7 and TRBJ1-1; D is unclear. CDR1 and CDR2 from the germline V gene are SSHAT and FNYEAQ (reference sequence). The CDR3 is 13 residues long. V lost 0 bases and J 2 bases, leaving 4 bases between the germline ends. CDR3: CASSLADNTEAFF. CDR3 DNA sequence: TGTGCCAGCAGCTTAGCGGACAACACTGAAGCTTTCTTT.

The chain uses TRBV4-1 and TRBJ1-6, with D unresolved. This CDR3 contains 13 residues. The V end lost 0 bases, the J end lost 10 bases, and 7 bases lay between the germline ends. CDR1 is MGHRA, CDR2 YSYEKL, per germline. The CDR3 is CASSQDGESPLHF. In nucleotides, the CDR3 is TGCGCCAGCAGCCAAGATGGCGAGTCACCCCTCCACTTT.

This rearrangement joins TRBV6-1 to TRBJ1-5; 8 nucleotides align to TRBD1. This CDR3 contains 15 residues. CDR1 and CDR2 from the germline V gene are MNHNS and SASEGT. Trimming at V came to 7 bases and at J to 7 bases, leaving 12 bases not matched to a gene. CDR3 DNA: TGTGCCAGCATAAACCAGGGGGCTGTCACGCAGCCCCAGCATTTT. Translated, it gives CASINQGAVTQPQHF.

This chain connects TRBV19 to TRBJ2-4; 7 bases are a match to TRBD1. Germline assignment: CDR1 LNHDA and CDR2 SQIVND (reference sequence). Trimming cost V 1 base and J 0 bases; bases outside gene matches: 15. The CDR3 is 20 residues long. The CDR3 protein is CASSIATRQGGNLAKNIQYF. The CDR3 nucleotides are TGTGCCAGTAGTATAGCTACCAGACAGGGTGGGAATCTAGCCAAAAACATTCAGTACTTC.

This clone is a singleton in its sample. The chain has TRBV11-2 and TRBJ2-5, with 7 bases that match TRBD2. The CDR3 is 16 amino acids. The trim removed 1 base at V and 5 bases at J, leaving 10 bases unmatched. Germline V CDR1 and CDR2: SGHAT, FQNNGV. The CDR3 DNA reads TGTGCCAGCAGCTTAGTCGGACTAGGGCTGGGGGAGACCCAGTACTTC. Residues: CASSLVGLGLGETQYF. Full variable domain (rest looked up from reference TRBV11-2 and TRBJ2-5): EAGVAQSPRYKIIEKRQSVAFWCNPISGHATLYWYQQILGQGPKLLIQFQNNGVVDDSQLPKDRFSAERLKGVDSTLKIQPAKLEDSAVYLCASSLVGLGLGETQYFGPGTRLLVL.

V and J are TRBV5-1 and TRBJ1-4, with TRBD1 matching over 12 bases. This CDR3 spans 18 amino acids. J was trimmed by 4 bases and V by 4 bases; bases with no gene match: 11. CDR1 and CDR2 (germline): SGHRS, YFSETQ. CDR3 sequence (DNA): TGCGCCAGCAGCGAGGTTTATGGGACAGGGGGCGGTAATGAAAAACTGTTTTTT. Translating it yields CASSEVYGTGGGNEKLFF.